This T cell receptor (beta chain) was obtained from a study of cytomegalovirus exposure and HLA in healthy donors. Study results and limitations: Later on, an analysis tied some 17,000 TCR beta sequences to HLA alleles at 0.05 false discovery rate.

V shed 0 bases and J 8 bases; nucleotides not matched to a gene: 9. CDR1 is MGHRA, CDR2 YSYEKL, per germline. The CDR3 has 17 amino acids. Note on this clone: The antigen remains unidentified.

PCR amplification relied on 60 Vbeta primers (plus 13 Jbeta primers). Repertoires were generated with immunoSEQ multiplex PCR, while TCRdb's copy carries only in-frame clones and drops some. Of under 200,000 clones in the sample, around four fifths are singletons; the top ten hold 1.3%. This clonotype originated in a man in his thirties or forties in good health and CMV-seronegative. The rearrangement joins TRBV4-1 to TRBJ1-4, with 10 nucleotides matching TRBD1. The specimen sequenced was PBMCs. This CDR3 reads CASSQETGTGVYEKLFF. CDR3 bases: TGCGCCAGCAGCCAAGAAACGGGGACAGGGGTATACGAAAAACTGTTTTTT.